The 29 T cell receptor beta chains in this list originate from one sample, sequenced in a study of shared clonotypes between healthy human individuals. Clones were read by immunoSEQ multiplex PCR, and TCRdb kept only the in-frame ones, dropping some. This table has about 690,000 clones, 90% appearing once. Sequencing was done on a sample of memory CD8+ T cells from PBMCs. Stated subset: CD45RO+ cells pooled with CCR7-negative TemRA cells. The receptor source for this set is a man aged 18 to 29 in good health. Some clones in this sample may be carry-over from other donors' samples.

The table lists this clone with a count of one. V gene TRBV4-1 combines with J gene TRBJ1-1; D ambiguous. The CDR3 spans 16 residues. CDR1 is MGHRA and CDR2 is YSYEKL in the germline V gene. V was trimmed by 0 bases and J by 1 base, leaving 12 bases between them. CDR3 nucleotide sequence: TGCGCCAGCAGCCAAGAGGCGGTGACCCGGAACACTGAAGCTTTCTTT. Its protein product is CASSQEAVTRNTEAFF.

V usage is TRBV27 and J usage is TRBJ1-2, with D tentatively TRBD1 (6 bases). Looked up from germline, CDR1 is MNHEY and CDR2 is SMNVEV (reference sequence). Between the trimmed V and J ends, which lost 6 bases and 2 bases, there was a span of 10 bases. CDR3 size: 13 residues. CDR3 loop: CASSRTENYGYTF. The CDR3 DNA sequence: TGTGCCAGCAGCCGGACAGAAAACTATGGCTACACCTTC.

The V call is TRBV14, the J call TRBJ2-3; 9 bases align to TRBD1. Germline values: CDR1 SGHDN, CDR2 FVKESK. With 1 base clipped from V and 1 base from J, the junction kept 0 bases outside the gene matches. The CDR3 extends over 15 amino acids. The CDR3 DNA reads TGTGCCAGCAGCCAAGGACAGGGGGGCACAGATACGCAGTATTTT. Protein sequence: CASSQGQGGTDTQYF.

Concerning this clone itself: Additional DNA sequences in this sample encode the identical CDR3. The genes are TRBV5-6 and TRBJ1-2; D is unclear. Trimming stripped 0 bases from V and 2 bases from J, with 5 bases between. Germline CDR1 and CDR2: SGHDT and YYEEEE. This CDR3 spans 13 amino acids. CDR3 protein: CASSLGNNYGYTF. DNA of the CDR3: TGTGCCAGCAGCTTGGGTAACAACTATGGCTACACCTTC.

V is TRBV5-8 and J is TRBJ1-1; D is unclear. Germline values: CDR1 SGHTS, CDR2 YDEGEE. Trimming removed 0 bases at V and 4 bases at J, with 7 bases between. This CDR3 region has 13 residues. The DNA for the CDR3 is TGTGCCAGCAGCTTGGTTATGGGCACTGAAGCTTTCTTT. Its protein product is CASSLVMGTEAFF.

The genes are TRBV14 and TRBJ2-1; 7 nucleotides align to TRBD2. The CDR3 consists of 15 residues. In germline, CDR1 is SGHDN, CDR2 FVKESK. V lost 1 base to trimming and J lost 4 bases; unmatched junction nucleotides: 4. The CDR3 coding sequence is TGTGCCAGCAGCCAAGTGGCTAGCGGTTACAATGAGCAGTTCTTC. This translates into CASSQVASGYNEQFF.

As to this clone: Other nucleotide sequences from this sample produce the same CDR3. This chain uses TRBV28 with TRBJ2-1; 8 positions match TRBD2. V lost 3 bases to trimming and J lost 5 bases; unmatched junction nucleotides: 9. The CDR3 has 16 amino acids. Per the germline V gene, CDR1 is MDHEN and CDR2 is SYDVKM. The DNA of the CDR3 is TGTGCCAGCAGTTTCCTCCGGGAGGGCCTTGACAATGAGCAGTTCTTC. This translates into CASSFLREGLDNEQFF.

The genes are TRBV15 and TRBJ2-5; the D gene is possibly TRBD2 (5 bases). The CDR3 loop spans 15 amino acids. Deletions cut 6 bases from V and 5 bases from J, with 19 bases between. Germline CDR1 is LNHNV and CDR2 is YYDKDF (reference sequence). The CDR3 coding sequence is TGTGCCACCAGGGATCGAGAGATGGACTTCGAGACCCAGTACTTC. The encoded protein is CATRDREMDFETQYF.

The rearrangement uses TRBV14 and TRBJ2-1, with 13 bases aligning to TRBD2. The CDR3 covers 14 residues. V lost 7 bases to trimming and J lost 6 bases; unmatched junction nucleotides: 3. Germline V CDR1 and CDR2: SGHDN, FVKESK. CDR3 loop: CASTTSGRGNEQFF. The CDR3 nucleotides read TGTGCCAGCACCACTAGCGGGAGGGGCAATGAGCAGTTCTTC. The full variable domain, with the rest looked up from reference TRBV14 and TRBJ2-1, is EAGVTQFPSHSVIEKGQTVTLRCDPISGHDNLYWYRRVMGKEIKFLLHFVKESKQDESGMPNNRFLAERTGGTYSTLKVQPAELEDSGVYFCASTTSGRGNEQFFGPGTRLTVL.

The V call is TRBV28, the J call TRBJ1-5, with TRBD1 identical over 8 bases. CDR3 length: 20 residues. Germline V CDR1 and CDR2: MDHEN, SYDVKM. Trimming cost V 7 bases and J 6 bases; bases outside gene matches: 26. The CDR3 DNA is TGTGCCAGCACCATCACAGGGGGGTTCGGATCATACGGAATAGCTCAGCCCCAGCATTTT. This translates into CASTITGGFGSYGIAQPQHF.

This clone showed up just once. The chain carries TRBV7-9 and TRBJ2-1; perhaps TRBD2 as D (5 bases). Germline CDR1 reads SEHNR; CDR2 reads FQNEAQ (reference sequence). Trimming took off 3 bases at V and 4 bases at J, with 7 bases between the two ends. The CDR3 spans 13 residues. The CDR3 DNA sequence: TGTGCCAGCAGCTTGTCGGGATACAATGAGCAGTTCTTC. The encoded protein is CASSLSGYNEQFF. The full variable domain, completed using reference TRBV7-9 and TRBJ2-1, is DTGVSQNPRHKITKRGQNVTFRCDPISEHNRLYWYRQTLGQGPEFLTYFQNEAQLEKSRLLSDRFSAERPKGSFSTLEIQRTEQGDSAMYLCASSLSGYNEQFFGPGTRLTVL.

The chain employs TRBV6-1 and TRBJ2-3; no clear D gene. V lost 1 base and J 2 bases, leaving 10 bases between the germline ends. The germline CDR1 and CDR2 sequences are MNHNS and SASEGT. The CDR3 is 15 amino acids. CDR3 nucleotides: TGTGCCAGCAGTGAAGAGAGGCTAAACACAGATACGCAGTATTTT. Protein product: CASSEERLNTDTQYF.

V usage is TRBV28 and J usage is TRBJ1-2; D uncertain. Germline loops: CDR1 MDHEN, CDR2 SYDVKM. This CDR3 has 14 amino acids. V lost 3 bases and J lost 4, with 12 bases in between. The CDR3 DNA follows: TGTGCCAGCAGTTTGGAAGGGATTTTCTATGGCTACACCTTC. Amino acid sequence: CASSLEGIFYGYTF.

The J gene is TRBJ2-5, the V gene TRBV30, with D possibly TRBD2 on 6 matching bases. CDR1 and CDR2 from the germline V gene are GTSNPN and SVGIG (reference sequence). V lost 4 bases to trimming and J lost 5 bases, with 17 bases between them. This CDR3 spans 14 amino acids. The CDR3 DNA sequence: TGTGCCTGGAATTCAGTTGGAGGGCCGGAGACCCAGTACTTC. The encoded protein is CAWNSVGGPETQYF.

The chain carries TRBV11-2 and TRBJ1-1, with D possibly TRBD1 on 6 matching bases. Germline CDR1 is SGHAT and CDR2 is FQNNGV. This CDR3 contains 14 residues. V was shortened by 1 base and J by 0 bases, with 6 bases between the two germline ends. The CDR3 protein is CASSLAGVNTEAFF. Written as DNA, the CDR3 is TGTGCCAGCAGCTTAGCAGGGGTGAACACTGAAGCTTTCTTT.

The chain couples TRBV19 to TRBJ2-7; 7 positions match TRBD1. Germline CDR1 and CDR2: LNHDA and SQIVND (reference sequence). The V segment lost 9 bases and the J segment 1 base; nucleotides outside the gene matches: 6. CDR3 length: 13 amino acids. CDR3 DNA sequence: TGTGCCAGCTCACAGGGGAATTCCTACGAGCAGTACTTC. It encodes CASSQGNSYEQYF.

The chain recombines TRBV5-1 with TRBJ2-1, with 7 bases matching TRBD1. CDR3 length: 15 residues. J was trimmed by 6 bases and V by 4 bases; bases with no gene match: 10. Germline CDR1 reads SGHRS; CDR2 reads YFSETQ. This CDR3 reads CASSLDRVGLNEQFF. CDR3 DNA sequence: TGCGCCAGCAGCCTAGACAGGGTTGGCCTCAATGAGCAGTTCTTC. The full variable domain, with the rest looked up from reference TRBV5-1 and TRBJ2-1, is KAGVTQTPRYLIKTRGQQVTLSCSPISGHRSVSWYQQTPGQGLQFLFEYFSETQRNKGNFPGRFSGRQFSNSRSEMNVSTLELGDSALYLCASSLDRVGLNEQFFGPGTRLTVL.

The genes are TRBV27 and TRBJ1-1; D not certain. Germline V CDR1 and CDR2: MNHEY, SMNVEV (reference sequence). The length of the CDR3 is 13 residues. V was pared by 4 bases and J by 2 bases, with 8 bases between. The CDR3 DNA follows: TGTGCCAGCAGTTCCCCCCCCAACACTGAAGCTTTCTTT. Translation gives CASSSPPNTEAFF.

This clone is a singleton in its sample. The V call is TRBV15, the J call TRBJ2-2, with D uncertain. V was clipped by 0 bases and J by 4 bases, with 9 bases between them. This CDR3 is built from 15 residues. Looked up from germline, CDR1 is LNHNV and CDR2 is YYDKDF (reference sequence). The CDR3 region has the DNA TGTGCCACCAGCAGAGATAAATTTGGCACCGGGGAGCTGTTTTTT. Residues: CATSRDKFGTGELFF.

The chain employs TRBV27 and TRBJ2-1, with TRBD2 identical over 7 bases. V shed 8 bases and J 7 bases; nucleotides not matched to a gene: 23. In germline, CDR1 is MNHEY, CDR2 SMNVEV (reference sequence). The CDR3 spans 18 residues. As DNA, the CDR3 is TGTGCCAGCTCTCTTGAGGGAGGGCCTTACTTAATGTGGAATGAGCAGTTCTTC. It codes for CASSLEGGPYLMWNEQFF.

The chain joins TRBV9 to TRBJ2-3; 9 bases agree with TRBD2. The CDR3 contains 16 residues. Unmatched junction bases numbered 6, after V lost 0 bases and J lost 4 bases. Germline assignment: CDR1 SGDLS and CDR2 YYNGEE. CDR3 amino acids: CASSVVGGRGPDTQYF. As DNA, the CDR3 is TGTGCCAGCAGCGTAGTGGGCGGGAGGGGGCCAGATACGCAGTATTTT.

The DNA of the CDR3 is TGTGCCAGTAGTATGGAACTAGTAATTATCTACGAGCAGTACTTC. Encoded protein: CASSMELVIIYEQYF. This rearrangement joins TRBV19 to TRBJ2-7, with TRBD2 as a possible D gene (5 bases). CDR3 length equals 15 residues. V shed 3 bases and J shed 3 bases, with 15 bases lying between them. The germline V gene encodes CDR1 LNHDA and CDR2 SQIVND (reference sequence). Looking up the rest from reference TRBV19 and TRBJ2-7 gives the full variable domain: DGGITQSPKYLFRKEGQNVTLSCEQNLNHDAMYWYRQDPGQGLRLIYYSQIVNDFQKGDIAEGYSVSREKKESFPLTVTSAQKNPTAFYLCASSMELVIIYEQYFGPGTRLTVT.

The chain uses TRBV7-9 and TRBJ1-4, with a tentative D call TRBD1 (5 bases). Germline V gene data show CDR1 as SEHNR and CDR2 as FQNEAQ (reference sequence). Trimming removed 1 base from V and 5 bases from J, with 17 bases in between. The CDR3 length is 17 residues. In DNA, the CDR3 is TGTGCCAGCAGCTTAGGGGAGACCAGGGATTTAAATGAAAAACTGTTTTTT. Its protein product is CASSLGETRDLNEKLFF.

The chain is built from TRBV10-3 and TRBJ2-7; D is ambiguous. Germline V lookup: CDR1 ENHRY, CDR2 SYGVKD. The CDR3 length is 13 residues. V lost 8 bases to trimming and J lost 7 bases, with 18 bases between them. The CDR3 region has the DNA TGTGCCATCTCCTTGGTAGATTTGGAAGAGCAGTACTTC. The encoded protein is CAISLVDLEEQYF.

This clone showed up just a few times. The chain links TRBV5-6 to TRBJ1-1; D might be TRBD1 (6 bases). Germline CDR1 is SGHDT and CDR2 is YYEEEE. CDR3 length: 14 amino acids. The V gene lost 4 bases and the J gene lost 0 bases, with 10 bases spanning the gap. CDR3: CASSHRTVNTEAFF. CDR3 coding DNA: TGTGCCAGCAGCCATAGGACAGTGAACACTGAAGCTTTCTTT.

Only one count was recorded for this clone. V is TRBV4-1 and J is TRBJ2-7; 10 bases map to TRBD2. Unmatched junction bases numbered 8, after V lost 4 bases and J lost 2 bases. The CDR3 spans 16 residues. Looked up from germline, CDR1 is MGHRA and CDR2 is YSYEKL. CDR3 sequence: CASSPWLSGRPYEQYF. For the CDR3, the DNA is TGCGCCAGCAGCCCCTGGCTTAGCGGGAGGCCCTACGAGCAGTACTTC.

A remark on this clone: Other nucleotide sequences from this sample produce the same CDR3. The chain links TRBV27 to TRBJ2-1, with 9 bases that match TRBD1. Germline CDR1 and CDR2: MNHEY and SMNVEV (reference sequence). The CDR3 consists of 15 residues. V shed 5 bases and J 4 bases; nucleotides not matched to a gene: 6. CDR3 nucleotides: TGTGCCAGCAGTCTCCGGGACAGGGCATACAATGAGCAGTTCTTC. Amino acid sequence: CASSLRDRAYNEQFF.

This clone was seen only a few times. The V and J genes are TRBV27 and TRBJ2-7; D not resolved. Germline lookup yields CDR1 MNHEY and CDR2 SMNVEV (reference sequence). Trimming took 6 bases from V and 8 from J, leaving 17 bases between them. This CDR3 spans 13 amino acids. The CDR3 sequence is CASRPVHERQQYF. The CDR3 coding sequence is TGTGCCAGCAGGCCGGTCCACGAGCGCCAGCAGTACTTC.

J is TRBJ2-1 and V is TRBV27; TRBD2 aligns across 13 bases. From germline, CDR1 is MNHEY and CDR2 SMNVEV (reference sequence). J gave up 8 bases and V 6 bases, and 7 bases lay outside the gene matches. This CDR3 is built from 15 residues. The CDR3 loop reads CASSTGTSGIDEQFF. The DNA of the CDR3 is TGTGCCAGCAGCACCGGGACTAGCGGGATCGATGAGCAGTTCTTC.